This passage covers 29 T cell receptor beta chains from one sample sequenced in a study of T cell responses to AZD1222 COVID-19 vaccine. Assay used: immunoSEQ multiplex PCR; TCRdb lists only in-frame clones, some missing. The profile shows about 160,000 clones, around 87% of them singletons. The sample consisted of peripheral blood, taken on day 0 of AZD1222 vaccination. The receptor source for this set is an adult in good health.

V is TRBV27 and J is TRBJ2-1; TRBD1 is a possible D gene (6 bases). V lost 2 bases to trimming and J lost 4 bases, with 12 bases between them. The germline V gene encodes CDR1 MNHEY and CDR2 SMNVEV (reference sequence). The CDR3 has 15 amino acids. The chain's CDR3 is CASSLRGINYNEQFF. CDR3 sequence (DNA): TGTGCCAGCAGTTTAAGGGGGATAAATTACAATGAGCAGTTCTTC.

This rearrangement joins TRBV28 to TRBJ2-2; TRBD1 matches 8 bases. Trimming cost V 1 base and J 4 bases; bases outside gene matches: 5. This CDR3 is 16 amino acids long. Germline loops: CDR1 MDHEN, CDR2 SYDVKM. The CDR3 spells CASSLSGQGSTGELFF. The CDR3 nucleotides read TGTGCCAGCAGTTTATCTGGACAGGGTTCCACCGGGGAGCTGTTTTTT.

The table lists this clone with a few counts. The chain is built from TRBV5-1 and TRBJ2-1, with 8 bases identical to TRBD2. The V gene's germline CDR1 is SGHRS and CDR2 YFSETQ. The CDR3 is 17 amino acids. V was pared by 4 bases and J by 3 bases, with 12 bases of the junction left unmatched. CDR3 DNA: TGCGCCAGCAGCGCGGGGGGTGCGGGGGCCCACTACAATGAGCAGTTCTTC. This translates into CASSAGGAGAHYNEQFF.

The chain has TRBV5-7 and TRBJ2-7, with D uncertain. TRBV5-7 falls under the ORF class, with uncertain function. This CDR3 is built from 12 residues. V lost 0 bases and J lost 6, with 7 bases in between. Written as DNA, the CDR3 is TGTGCCAGCAGCTTGGAGGGTATCGAGCAGTACGTC. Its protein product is CASSLEGIEQYV.

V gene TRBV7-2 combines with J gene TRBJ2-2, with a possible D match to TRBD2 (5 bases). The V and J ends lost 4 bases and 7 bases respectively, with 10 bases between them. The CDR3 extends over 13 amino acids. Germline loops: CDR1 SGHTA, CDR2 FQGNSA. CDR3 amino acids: CASSSTGVGELFF. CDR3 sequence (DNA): TGTGCCAGCAGCTCAACCGGGGTCGGGGAGCTGTTTTTT.

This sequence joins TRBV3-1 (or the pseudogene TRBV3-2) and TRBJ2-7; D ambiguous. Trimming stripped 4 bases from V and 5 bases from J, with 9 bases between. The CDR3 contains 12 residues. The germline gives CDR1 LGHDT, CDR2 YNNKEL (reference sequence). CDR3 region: CASSPGPDEQYF. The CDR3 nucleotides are TGTGCCAGCAGCCCTGGTCCGGACGAGCAGTACTTC.

CDR3 loop: CASSMLGIHGNQPQHF. CDR3 DNA: TGTGCCAGTAGTATGCTGGGGATTCACGGCAATCAGCCCCAGCATTTT. The V and J genes are TRBV19 and TRBJ1-5; D is ambiguous. CDR1 and CDR2 from the germline V gene are LNHDA and SQIVND (reference sequence). Trimming removed 3 bases at V and 2 bases at J, with 14 bases between. The CDR3 covers 16 residues.

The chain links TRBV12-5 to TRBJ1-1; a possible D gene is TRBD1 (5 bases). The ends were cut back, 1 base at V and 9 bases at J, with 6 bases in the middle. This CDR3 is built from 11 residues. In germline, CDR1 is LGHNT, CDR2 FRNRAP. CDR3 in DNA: TGTGCTAGTGGTTTGGGACAGCAAGCTTTCTTT. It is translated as CASGLGQQAFF. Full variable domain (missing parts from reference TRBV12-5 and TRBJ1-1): DARVTQTPRHKVTEMGQEVTMRCQPILGHNTVFWYRQTMMQGLELLAYFRNRAPLDDSGMPKDRFSAEMPDATLATLKIQPSEPRDSAVYFCASGLGQQAFFGQGTRLTVV.

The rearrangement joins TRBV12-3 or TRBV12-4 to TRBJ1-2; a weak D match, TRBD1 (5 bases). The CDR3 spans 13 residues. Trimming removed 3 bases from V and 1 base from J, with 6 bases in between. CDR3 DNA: TGTGCCAGCAGTTTGACAGATAACTATGGCTACACCTTC. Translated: CASSLTDNYGYTF.

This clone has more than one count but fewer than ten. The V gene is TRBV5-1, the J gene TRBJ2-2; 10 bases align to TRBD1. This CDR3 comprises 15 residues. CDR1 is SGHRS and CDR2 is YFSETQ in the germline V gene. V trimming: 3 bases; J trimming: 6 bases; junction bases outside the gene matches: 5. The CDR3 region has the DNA TGCGCCAGCAGCTGGGGACAGGGGTTCGCCGGGGAGCTGTTTTTT. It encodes CASSWGQGFAGELFF. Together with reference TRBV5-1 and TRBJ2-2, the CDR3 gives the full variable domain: KAGVTQTPRYLIKTRGQQVTLSCSPISGHRSVSWYQQTPGQGLQFLFEYFSETQRNKGNFPGRFSGRQFSNSRSEMNVSTLELGDSALYLCASSWGQGFAGELFFGEGSRLTVL.

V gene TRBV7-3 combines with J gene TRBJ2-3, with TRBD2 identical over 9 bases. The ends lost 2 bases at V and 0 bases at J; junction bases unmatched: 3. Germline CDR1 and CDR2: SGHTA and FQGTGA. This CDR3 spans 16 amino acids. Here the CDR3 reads CASSLVAGASTDTQYF. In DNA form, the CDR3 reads TGTGCCAGCAGCTTAGTAGCGGGGGCTAGCACAGATACGCAGTATTTT. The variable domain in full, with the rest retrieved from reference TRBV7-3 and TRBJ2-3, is GAGVSQTPSNKVTEKGKYVELRCDPISGHTALYWYRQSLGQGPEFLIYFQGTGAADDSGLPNDRFFAVRPEGSVSTLKIQRTERGDSAVYLCASSLVAGASTDTQYFGPGTRLTVL.

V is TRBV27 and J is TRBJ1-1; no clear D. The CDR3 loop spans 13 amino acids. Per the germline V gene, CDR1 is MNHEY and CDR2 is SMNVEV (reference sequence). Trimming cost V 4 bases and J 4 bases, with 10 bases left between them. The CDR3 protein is CASSYTASTEAFF. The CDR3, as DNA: TGTGCCAGCAGTTACACGGCCTCCACTGAAGCTTTCTTT.

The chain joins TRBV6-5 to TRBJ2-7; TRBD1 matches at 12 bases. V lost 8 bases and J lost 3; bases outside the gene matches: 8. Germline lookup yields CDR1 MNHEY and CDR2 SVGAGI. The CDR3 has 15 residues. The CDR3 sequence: CASGKGQGALYEQYV. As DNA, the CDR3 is TGTGCCAGCGGAAAGGGACAGGGGGCTCTCTACGAGCAGTACGTC.

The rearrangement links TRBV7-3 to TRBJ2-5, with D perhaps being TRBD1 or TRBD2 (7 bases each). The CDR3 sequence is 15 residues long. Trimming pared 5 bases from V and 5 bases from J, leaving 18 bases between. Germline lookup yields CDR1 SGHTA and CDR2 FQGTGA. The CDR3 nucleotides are TGTGCCAGCAGCCCAGGGAGGGGGCCGCTGGAGACCCAGTACTTC. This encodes CASSPGRGPLETQYF.

CDR3 DNA: TGTGCCAGCCATCGCCTCTCCACCGGGGAGCTGTTTTTT. It codes for CASHRLSTGELFF. The chain has TRBV2 and TRBJ2-2, with D unclear. Per the germline V gene, CDR1 is SNHLY and CDR2 is FYNNEI. Trimming cost V 8 bases and J 4 bases, with 11 bases left between them. CDR3 length: 13 residues.

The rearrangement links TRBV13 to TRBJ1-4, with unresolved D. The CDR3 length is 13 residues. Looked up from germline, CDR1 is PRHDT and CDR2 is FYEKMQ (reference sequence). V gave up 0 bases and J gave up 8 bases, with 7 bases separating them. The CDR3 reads CASSLGPNEKLFF. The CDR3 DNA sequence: TGTGCCAGCAGCTTAGGGCCGAACGAAAAACTGTTTTTT.

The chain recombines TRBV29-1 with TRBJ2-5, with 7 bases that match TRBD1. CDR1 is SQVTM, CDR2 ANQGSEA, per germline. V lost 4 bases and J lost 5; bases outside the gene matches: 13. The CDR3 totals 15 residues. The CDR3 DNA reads TGCAGCGTTGGAGGGACAGATAATTCTGTGGAGACCCAGTACTTC. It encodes CSVGGTDNSVETQYF.

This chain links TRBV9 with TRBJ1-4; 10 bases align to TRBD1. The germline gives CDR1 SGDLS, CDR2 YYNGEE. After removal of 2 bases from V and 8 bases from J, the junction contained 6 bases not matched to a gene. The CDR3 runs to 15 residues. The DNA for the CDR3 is TGTGCCAGCAGCGTTATGGGGACAGGGGAGGAAAAACTGTTTTTT. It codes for CASSVMGTGEEKLFF.

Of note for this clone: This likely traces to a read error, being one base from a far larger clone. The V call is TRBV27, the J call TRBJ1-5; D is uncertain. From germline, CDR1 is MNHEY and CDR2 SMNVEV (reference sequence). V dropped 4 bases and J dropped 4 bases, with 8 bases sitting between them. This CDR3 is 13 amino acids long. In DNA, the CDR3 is TGTGCCAGCAGTTACGGGAAAAATCAGCCCCAGCATTTT. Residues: CASSYGKNQPQHF.

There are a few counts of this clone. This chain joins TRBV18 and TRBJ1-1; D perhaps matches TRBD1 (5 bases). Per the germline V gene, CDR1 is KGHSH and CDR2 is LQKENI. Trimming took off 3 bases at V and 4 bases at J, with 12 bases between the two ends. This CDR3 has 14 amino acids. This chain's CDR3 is CASSPQGRGTEAFF. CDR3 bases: TGTGCCAGCTCACCCCAGGGTAGGGGCACTGAAGCTTTCTTT.

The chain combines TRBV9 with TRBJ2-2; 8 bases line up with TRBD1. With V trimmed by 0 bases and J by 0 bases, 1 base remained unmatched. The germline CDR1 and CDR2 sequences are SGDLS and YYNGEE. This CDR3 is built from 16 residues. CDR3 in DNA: TGTGCCAGCAGCGTAGTGGACAGGGCGAACACCGGGGAGCTGTTTTTT. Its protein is CASSVVDRANTGELFF.

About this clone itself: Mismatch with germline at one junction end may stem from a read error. The CDR3 DNA reads TGTGCTAGCAGCTTAGTTTCCACAGGGGGTTTCACCGGGGAGCTGTTTTTT. It is translated as CASSLVSTGGFTGELFF. This chain uses TRBV7-7 with TRBJ2-2; the match to TRBD1 covers 8 bases. The CDR3 has 17 residues. Germline CDR1 is SSHAT and CDR2 is FNYEAQ (reference sequence).

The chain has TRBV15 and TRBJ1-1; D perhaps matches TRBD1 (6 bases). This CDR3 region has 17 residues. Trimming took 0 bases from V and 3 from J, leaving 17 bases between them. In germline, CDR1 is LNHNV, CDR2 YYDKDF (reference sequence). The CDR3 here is CATSREAWGAEDTEAFF. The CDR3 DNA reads TGTGCCACCAGCAGAGAAGCGTGGGGGGCAGAGGACACTGAAGCTTTCTTT.

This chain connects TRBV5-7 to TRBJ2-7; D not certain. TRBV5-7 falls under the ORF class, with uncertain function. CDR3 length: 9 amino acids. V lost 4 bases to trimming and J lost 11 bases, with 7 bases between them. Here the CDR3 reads CASSPDEYV. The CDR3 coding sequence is TGTGCCAGCAGCCCCGACGAGTACGTC.

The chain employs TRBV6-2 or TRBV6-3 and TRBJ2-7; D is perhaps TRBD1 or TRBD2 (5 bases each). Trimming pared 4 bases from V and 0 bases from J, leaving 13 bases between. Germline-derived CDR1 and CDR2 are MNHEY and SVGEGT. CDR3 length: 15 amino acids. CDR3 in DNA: TGTGCCAGCAGTTCGTTCGTCGGGGCCTCCTACGAGCAGTACTTC. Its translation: CASSSFVGASYEQYF.

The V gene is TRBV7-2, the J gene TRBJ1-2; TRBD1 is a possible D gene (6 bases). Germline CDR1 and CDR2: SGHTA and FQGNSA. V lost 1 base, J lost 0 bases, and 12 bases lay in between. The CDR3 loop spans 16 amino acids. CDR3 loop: CASSLGLTGANYGYTF. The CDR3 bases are TGTGCCAGCAGCTTAGGCTTGACAGGTGCTAACTATGGCTACACCTTC.

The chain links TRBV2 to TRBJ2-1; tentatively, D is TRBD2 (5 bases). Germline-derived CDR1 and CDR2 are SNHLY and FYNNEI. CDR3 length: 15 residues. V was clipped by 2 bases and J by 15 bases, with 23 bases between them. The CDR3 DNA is TGTGCCAGCAGTGAACTCTTATCCGGGGAACAGATGAGGTTCTTC. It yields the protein CASSELLSGEQMRFF.

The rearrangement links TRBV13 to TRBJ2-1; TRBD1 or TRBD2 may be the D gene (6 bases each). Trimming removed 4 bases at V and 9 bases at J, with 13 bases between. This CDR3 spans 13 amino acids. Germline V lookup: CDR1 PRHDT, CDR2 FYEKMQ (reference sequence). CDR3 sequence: CASSSLGGGEQFF. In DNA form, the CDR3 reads TGTGCCAGCAGCTCCTTAGGGGGAGGTGAGCAGTTCTTC.

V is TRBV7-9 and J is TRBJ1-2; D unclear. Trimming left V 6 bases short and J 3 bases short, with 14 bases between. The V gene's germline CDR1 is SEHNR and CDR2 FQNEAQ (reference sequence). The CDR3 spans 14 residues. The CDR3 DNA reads TGTGCCAGCAGTCTTAGCCAGACCGACTATGGCTACACCTTC. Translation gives CASSLSQTDYGYTF.